This T cell receptor (beta chain) was recorded in a study of blood T cell repertoires in COVID-19. For the study at large: From T cells, B-cell-depleted T cells, or PBMCs came the material, which was cDNA or gDNA.

Per germline, CDR1 ENHRY and CDR2 SYGVKD. The junction had 6 bases not matched to a gene; V was cut back by 3 bases and J by 8 bases. The CDR3 length is 13 residues. Cohorts were assigned according to the clinical history that participants reported. This table comes from immunoSEQ multiplex PCR, and its TCRdb copy is limited to in-frame clones, with some not included. Among more than 300,000 clones listed, more than 85% were seen once. This receptor was obtained from a woman in her twenties or thirties who had been exposed to COVID-19. Sample: PBMCs or T cells enriched from blood (not recorded which). The chain joins TRBV10-3 to TRBJ1-2; 7 nucleotides agree with TRBD1. The CDR3 coding sequence is TGTGCCATCAGTGAAACAGGGGTTAGCGGCTACACCTTC. Translated: CAISETGVSGYTF.